This entry features one T cell receptor beta chain sequence. The table came from immunoSEQ multiplex PCR; TCRdb's copy has only in-frame clones and leaves some out. The profile shows 90,000 to 110,000 clones, 75% to 90% of them singletons. This specimen belongs to a study of blood T cell repertoires in COVID-19. Germline V CDR1 and CDR2: DFQATT, SNEGSKA (reference sequence). The CDR3 is 11 amino acids. Trimming removed 2 bases at V and 7 bases at J, with 8 bases between. The sample comprised peripheral blood. The V call is TRBV20-1, the J call TRBJ1-2, with D unresolved. The clonotype originates from a woman in her forties or fifties with acute or convalescent COVID-19. CDR3 in DNA: TGCAGTGCTAGAAGAACTGGTGGCTACACCTTC. Protein sequence: CSARRTGGYTF.